This T cell receptor (beta chain) is drawn from a study of identical twins. Study conclusions and caveats: Cord blood beta clonotypes that were abundant carried fewer insertions, and memory repertoires showed no such trend.

MiXCR, applied by TCRdb to the 5' RACE reads, yields one record per CDR3 protein. The sample includes 700,000 or so distinct CDR3 sequences, more than 6.5% of them seen just once. From germline, CDR1 is MNHNS and CDR2 SASEGT. The V segment lost 4 bases and the J segment 3 bases; nucleotides outside the gene matches: 7. The CDR3 runs 15 residues. Of note for this clonotype: Its antigen is unidentified.

This sample also appeared in a second study, on yellow fever vaccine responses in identical twins. From that second work: Twins' vaccine T cell response reportedly seemed partly convergent, partly personalized.

Sequenced input: PBMCs. This receptor was taken from a woman younger than 35 in good health. V usage is TRBV6-1 and J usage is TRBJ2-7, with 9 bases matching TRBD1. CDR3 amino acids: CASSGLPGQGYEQYF. For the CDR3, the DNA is TGTGCCAGCAGTGGTCTTCCGGGACAGGGCTACGAGCAGTACTTC.